A single sample is the source of the 28 T cell receptor beta chains below, sequenced in a study of T cell changes during pregnancy in multiple sclerosis. Here immunoSEQ multiplex PCR was the method, and the copy in TCRdb shows in-frame clones only, minus some. The table includes 15,000 to 20,000 clones, 85% to 90% detected once. Sequencing used CD8+ T cells from peripheral blood mononuclear cells, obtained after pregnancy. These receptors all come from a female donor with multiple sclerosis, enrolled in a pregnancy study.

This sequence joins TRBV2 and TRBJ1-1; 8 bases fit TRBD1. Germline V gives CDR1 SNHLY, CDR2 FYNNEI. CDR3 length equals 14 residues. With 6 bases clipped from V and 6 bases from J, the junction kept 9 bases outside the gene matches. CDR3 sequence reads: CASSPDREVPEAFF. The CDR3 nucleotides read TGTGCCAGCAGCCCGGACAGGGAAGTCCCTGAAGCTTTCTTT.

The chain joins TRBV6-4 to TRBJ1-5; D is ambiguous. Looked up from germline, CDR1 is MRHNA and CDR2 is SNTAGT. V was cut by 0 bases and J by 5 bases, with 5 bases left in between. CDR3 length equals 13 residues. The CDR3 DNA is TGTGCCAGCAGTGACTCAGCGGATCAGCCCCAGCATTTT. Its translation is CASSDSADQPQHF.

The chain recombines TRBV5-8 with TRBJ1-1, with TRBD1 as a possible D gene (6 bases). Per germline, CDR1 SGHTS and CDR2 YDEGEE. The length of the CDR3 is 16 residues. V dropped 2 bases and J dropped 1 base, with 15 bases sitting between them. The CDR3 DNA reads TGTGCCAGCAGCTTCCAACCGGGACACGCGAACACTGAAGCTTTCTTT. This gives the protein CASSFQPGHANTEAFF.

The rearrangement links TRBV28 to TRBJ1-1; D not certain. The CDR3 loop spans 12 amino acids. V dropped 3 bases and J dropped 1 base, with 3 bases sitting between them. Germline loops: CDR1 MDHEN, CDR2 SYDVKM. The CDR3 region has the DNA TGTGCCAGCAGTTTTCAGAACACTGAAGCTTTCTTT. Translating it yields CASSFQNTEAFF.

V gene TRBV2 combines with J gene TRBJ2-7; 10 nucleotides line up with TRBD2. With 6 bases clipped from V and 6 bases from J, the junction kept 11 bases outside the gene matches. The CDR3 spans 15 residues. From germline, CDR1 is SNHLY and CDR2 FYNNEI. The CDR3 protein is CASRPMASGGGEQYF. The CDR3 DNA follows: TGTGCCAGCAGGCCAATGGCTAGCGGGGGAGGCGAGCAGTACTTC. Variable domain in full (rest from reference TRBV2 and TRBJ2-7): EPEVTQTPSHQVTQMGQEVILRCVPISNHLYFYWYRQILGQKVEFLVSFYNNEISEKSEIFDDQFSVERPDGSNFTLKIRSTKLEDSAMYFCASRPMASGGGEQYFGPGTRLTVT.

This clone has just one count. The chain joins TRBV6-6 to TRBJ1-6; no clear D gene. Trimming left V 6 bases short and J 8 bases short, with 14 bases between. The CDR3 totals 14 residues. CDR1 and CDR2 from the germline V gene are MNHNY and SVGAGI (reference sequence). The CDR3 spells CASRAHSWDSPLHF. CDR3 bases: TGTGCCAGCAGGGCACACAGTTGGGATTCACCCCTCCACTTT.

This clone was found a few times. V gene TRBV6-1 combines with J gene TRBJ2-3; a possible D gene is TRBD1 (5 bases). V was pared by 1 base and J by 4 bases, with 12 bases between. Germline V gives CDR1 MNHNS, CDR2 SASEGT. CDR3 length: 15 amino acids. The CDR3 protein is CASSEVRQGPDTQYF. The CDR3, as DNA: TGTGCCAGCAGTGAAGTCCGGCAGGGCCCAGATACGCAGTATTTT.

Here the CDR3 DNA reads TGTGCCACCAGCACTCGAGGGGGAAGCTACGAGCAGTACTTC. This translates into CATSTRGGSYEQYF. The chain employs TRBV15 and TRBJ2-7; D might be TRBD1 (6 bases). The germline V gene encodes CDR1 LNHNV and CDR2 YYDKDF (reference sequence). V lost 4 bases and J lost 3, with 13 bases in between. The CDR3 runs to 14 residues.

In this sample, this clone is medium-sized (0.01 to 0.1%). The CDR3 bases are TGTGCCAGCAGCCAGAATCAAGCGGGAACCTACAATGAGCAGTTCTTC. Its translation: CASSQNQAGTYNEQFF. This chain uses TRBV4-2 with TRBJ2-1, with 7 bases aligning to TRBD2. CDR3 length: 16 residues. J gave up 2 bases and V 3 bases, and 7 bases lay outside the gene matches. Germline V gives CDR1 LGHNA, CDR2 YNFKEQ.

The chain combines TRBV19 with TRBJ2-1; 12 bases are a match to TRBD2. CDR1 is LNHDA and CDR2 is SQIVND in the germline V gene (reference sequence). The CDR3 sequence is 16 residues long. Trimming removed 4 bases from V and 8 bases from J; junction bases left unmatched: 9. The CDR3 is CASSSLAGGRVDEQFF. DNA of the CDR3: TGTGCCAGTAGTAGTCTAGCGGGGGGGCGGGTAGATGAGCAGTTCTTC.

This rearrangement joins TRBV4-3 to TRBJ2-7; D is ambiguous. The CDR3 is 15 amino acids. Germline values: CDR1 LGHNA, CDR2 YSLEER. The V end lost 3 bases, the J end lost 4 bases, and 16 bases lay between the germline ends. The CDR3 region is CASSQNQAILYEQYF. The CDR3 bases are TGCGCCAGCAGCCAGAACCAGGCGATACTTTACGAGCAGTACTTC.

This clone was counted only a few times. The chain employs TRBV6-6 and TRBJ1-5; D call uncertain. The V gene lost 4 bases and the J gene lost 6 bases, with 13 bases spanning the gap. Germline CDR1 and CDR2: MNHNY and SVGAGI (reference sequence). The CDR3 consists of 14 residues. As DNA, the CDR3 is TGTGCCAGCAGTTCAACTCCTTCCGTTCAGCCCCAGCATTTT. Translated: CASSSTPSVQPQHF.

The chain is built from TRBV14 and TRBJ2-3; unclear D gene. The CDR3 runs 12 residues. Germline CDR1 is SGHDN and CDR2 is FVKESK. Trimming removed 3 bases from V and 6 bases from J, with 7 bases in between. CDR3 region: CASSHPRDTQYF. The CDR3 bases are TGTGCCAGCAGCCACCCTCGGGATACGCAGTATTTT.

The chain links TRBV6-6 to TRBJ1-4; TRBD1 matches 7 bases. Germline CDR1 MNHNY, CDR2 SVGAGI (reference sequence). The V segment lost 4 bases and the J segment 5 bases; nucleotides outside the gene matches: 7. The CDR3 runs to 15 residues. CDR3 sequence: CASSFAGQTNEKLFF. DNA for the CDR3: TGTGCCAGCAGTTTCGCGGGACAGACGAATGAAAAACTGTTTTTT.

The chain has TRBV2 and TRBJ2-2; D might be TRBD1 (5 bases). The length of the CDR3 is 14 residues. In germline, CDR1 is SNHLY, CDR2 FYNNEI. Between the trimmed V and J ends, which lost 11 bases and 4 bases, there was a span of 17 bases. Here the CDR3 reads CARPSRGGTGELFF. The CDR3 coding sequence is TGTGCCCGCCCAAGTAGGGGCGGCACCGGGGAGCTGTTTTTT.

This chain uses TRBV21-1 with TRBJ1-5; the table's D call TRBD1 went unverified against the DNA. TRBV21-1 is tagged as a pseudogene. CDR3 length: 15 amino acids. The CDR3 coding sequence is TGTGCCAGCAGCAAAGTGGTCAGAATCAATCAGCCCCAGCATTTT. It translates to CASSKVVRINQPQHF.

This clone has a single count. The rearrangement links TRBV7-6 to TRBJ1-2; the D is unclear. The CDR3 totals 15 residues. V was trimmed by 1 base and J by 5 bases, leaving 14 bases between them. Germline CDR1 and CDR2: SGHVS and FNYEAQ. CDR3 nucleotide sequence: TGTGCCAGCAGCTTAGAAGGCGGCTCGTTGTATGGCTACACCTTC. Translating it yields CASSLEGGSLYGYTF. Using reference TRBV7-6 and TRBJ1-2 for the parts outside the CDR3, the full variable domain is GAGVSQSPRYKVTKRGQDVALRCDPISGHVSLYWYRQALGQGPEFLTYFNYEAQQDKSGLPNDRFSAERPEGSISTLTIQRTEQRDSAMYRCASSLEGGSLYGYTFGSGTRLTVV.

The chain combines TRBV7-6 with TRBJ2-1; D perhaps matches TRBD2 (6 bases). Trimming took off 2 bases at V and 10 bases at J, with 15 bases between the two ends. The CDR3 is 14 amino acids. Germline loops: CDR1 SGHVS, CDR2 FNYEAQ. The CDR3 region is CASSLIPSAGEQFF. The CDR3 DNA reads TGTGCCAGCAGCTTAATTCCGTCTGCGGGGGAGCAGTTCTTC.

This clone was detected only once. This chain connects TRBV28 to TRBJ1-1; a possible D gene is TRBD1 (6 bases). This CDR3 contains 15 residues. Germline V lookup: CDR1 MDHEN, CDR2 SYDVKM. V lost 0 bases, J lost 0 bases, and 8 bases lay in between. The CDR3 spells CASSLWDSMNTEAFF. Here the CDR3 DNA reads TGTGCCAGCAGTTTATGGGACAGCATGAACACTGAAGCTTTCTTT.

This chain links TRBV4-1 with TRBJ2-5; perhaps TRBD1 as D (7 bases). CDR3 size: 15 residues. Trimming cost V 0 bases and J 2 bases, with 10 bases left between them. The V gene's germline CDR1 is MGHRA and CDR2 YSYEKL. CDR3 region: CASSQERGQQETQYF. The CDR3 region has the DNA TGCGCCAGCAGCCAAGAGCGGGGACAGCAAGAGACCCAGTACTTC.

This chain links TRBV6-1 with TRBJ1-2; 7 bases line up with TRBD1. Germline CDR1 reads MNHNS; CDR2 reads SASEGT. There are 12 residues in the CDR3. The J segment lost 8 bases and the V segment lost 1 base, leaving 1 base of the junction unmatched. As DNA, the CDR3 is TGTGCCAGCAGTGAAGGGACAGGCGGCTACACCTTC. Translating it yields CASSEGTGGYTF.

V usage is TRBV19 and J usage is TRBJ1-2, with D maybe TRBD1 (6 bases). Deletions cut 6 bases from V and 7 bases from J, with 18 bases between. From germline, CDR1 is LNHDA and CDR2 SQIVND (reference sequence). The CDR3 loop spans 14 amino acids. CDR3 residues: CASSTYRELGGYTF. In DNA, the CDR3 is TGTGCCAGTAGCACGTACAGGGAGCTAGGTGGCTACACCTTC.

J is TRBJ2-7 and V is TRBV4-3; D unresolved. CDR1 and CDR2 (germline): LGHNA, YSLEER. The CDR3 consists of 15 residues. Trimming took 0 bases from V and 0 from J, leaving 9 bases between them. The CDR3 here is CASSQEERSSYEQYF. DNA of the CDR3: TGCGCCAGCAGCCAAGAAGAGAGGAGCTCCTACGAGCAGTACTTC.

The rearrangement links TRBV4-1 to TRBJ2-1; D is undetermined. The germline CDR1 and CDR2 sequences are MGHRA and YSYEKL. The V end lost 0 bases, the J end lost 4 bases, and 13 bases lay between the germline ends. The CDR3 runs to 16 residues. The chain's CDR3 is CASSQEGEWLYNEQFF. The CDR3 nucleotides read TGCGCCAGCAGCCAAGAAGGAGAATGGCTTTACAATGAGCAGTTCTTC.

This sequence joins TRBV6-5 and TRBJ1-2, with 9 bases fitting TRBD1. The CDR3 covers 14 residues. Losses at the gene ends were 2 bases for V and 8 bases for J; bases not matched to a gene: 6. Germline CDR1 is MNHEY and CDR2 is SVGAGI. As DNA, the CDR3 is TGTGCCAGCAGTTACGGGGACAGGGAAGGCGGCTACACCTTC. It codes for CASSYGDREGGYTF.

The chain couples TRBV30 to TRBJ2-7, with D tentatively TRBD2 (7 bases). V lost 0 bases, J lost 4 bases, and 10 bases lay in between. CDR1 is GTSNPN, CDR2 SVGIG, per germline (reference sequence). The CDR3 loop spans 13 amino acids. CDR3 nucleotides: TGTGCCTGGAGTGTAGGGGGGGGGTACGAGCAGTACTTC. Encoded protein: CAWSVGGGYEQYF.

This chain uses TRBV27 with TRBJ2-7, with a tentative D call TRBD2 (6 bases). Germline CDR1 MNHEY, CDR2 SMNVEV (reference sequence). Trimming pared 2 bases from V and 0 bases from J, leaving 8 bases between. CDR3 length: 14 residues. CDR3 residues: CASSLAGSSYEQYF. DNA for the CDR3: TGTGCCAGCAGTTTAGCGGGGTCCTCCTACGAGCAGTACTTC.

The chain has TRBV7-9 and TRBJ1-5; unclear D gene. This CDR3 is built from 13 residues. Trimming shortened V by 5 bases and J by 2 bases, and 7 bases separated the two germline ends. CDR1 is SEHNR, CDR2 FQNEAQ, per germline (reference sequence). Here the CDR3 DNA reads TGTGCCAGCAGCAATTCCGGCAATCAGCCCCAGCATTTT. It translates to CASSNSGNQPQHF.